The rows below give T cell receptor beta chains drawn from one sample of a study of radiotherapy plus CTLA-4 blockade in lung cancer. The table came from immunoSEQ multiplex PCR; TCRdb's copy has only in-frame clones and leaves some out. The top ten hold around 3.5% of the sample, which has 24,000 or so clones, about 73% seen once. The specimen comprised peripheral blood, sampled from a patient treated with radiotherapy plus ipilimumab. All receptors come from a human donor with non-small cell lung cancer who had stable disease on radiotherapy plus ipilimumab. CDR3s include the opening cysteine and the closing phenylalanine or tryptophan. D genes are given only for firm matches. Size is stated for part of the rows, as once, few or many counts, or as a class when the clone is expanded.

D gene	V gene	J gene	clone size	CDR3 DNA	CDR3 protein
TRBD2	TRBV9	TRBJ2-2	NA	TGTGCCAGCAGCGTCACCCAAGTAGCGGGCTCGAACACCGGGGAGCTGTTTTTT	CASSVTQVAGSNTGELFF
NA	TRBV7-8	TRBJ2-7	NA	TGTGCCAGCAGCTCCACTGGATACGAGCAGTACTTC	CASSSTGYEQYF
TRBD2	TRBV19	TRBJ2-7	once	TGTGCCAGTAGTATCGGACTAGCCGTCAGCTCCTACGAGCAGTACTTC	CASSIGLAVSSYEQYF
NA	TRBV6-6	TRBJ2-3	NA	TGTGCCAGCAGTTACCCGGACCGGTCCACAGATACGCAGTATTTT	CASSYPDRSTDTQYF
TRBD2	TRBV7-2	TRBJ2-1	few	TGTGCCAGCAGCCTTCATGGACTAGTCTACAATGAGCAGTTCTTC	CASSLHGLVYNEQFF
NA	TRBV6-5	TRBJ2-1	NA	TGTGCCAGCAGTTACTCTTTTGCAACGGCCGGCAATGAGCAGTTCTTC	CASSYSFATAGNEQFF
TRBD2	TRBV15	TRBJ2-1	NA	TGTGCCACCAGCAGGGCTAGCGGGAGACGTGAGCAGTTCTTC	CATSRASGRREQFF
NA	TRBV5-1	TRBJ1-1	few	TGCGCCAGCAGCTTGGAGGGGAGGGGCGGCACTGAAGCTTTCTTT	CASSLEGRGGTEAFF
TRBD1	TRBV19	TRBJ1-5	NA	TGTGCCAGTAGTAAAACAGGGGCGAACAATCAGCCCCAGCATTTT	CASSKTGANNQPQHF
TRBD1	TRBV28	TRBJ1-1	NA	TGTGCCAGCAACAGGGGACCCACTGAAGCTTTCTTT	CASNRGPTEAFF
NA	TRBV5-5	TRBJ2-7	NA	TGTGCCAGCAGCTTGGTTGGAGATGGATGGGAGCAGTACTTC	CASSLVGDGWEQYF
NA	TRBV9	TRBJ1-1	NA	TGTGCCAGCAGCGTAGTGGCCCAGGGGAGCACTGAAGCTTTCTTT	CASSVVAQGSTEAFF
NA	TRBV28	TRBJ2-2	NA	TGTGCCAGCAGCCTTTTAACCGGGGAGCTGTTTTTT	CASSLLTGELFF
NA	TRBV18	TRBJ2-3	NA	TGTGCCAGCTCACCACAATCAGATACGCAGTATTTT	CASSPQSDTQYF
TRBD1	TRBV2	TRBJ2-7	NA	TGTGCCAGCAGCAGGACAGGGTGGGAGCAGTACTTC	CASSRTGWEQYF
TRBD2	TRBV6-6	TRBJ2-5	NA	TGTGCCAGCAGTCACGGGACTAGCTTAAGGGGGGAGACCCAGTACTTC	CASSHGTSLRGETQYF
NA	TRBV28	TRBJ1-5	NA	TGTGCCAGCAGTTGGGTCAGGGGACATCAGCCCCAGCATTTT	CASSWVRGHQPQHF
TRBD1	TRBV29-1	TRBJ1-1	once	TGCAGCGTGAGACAGGGGGGGAGCACTGAAGCTTTCTTT	CSVRQGGSTEAFF
NA	TRBV7-9	TRBJ2-4	NA	TGTGCCAGCAGCTTAGCGCTTGTCCCGGCCAAAAACATTCAGTACTTC	CASSLALVPAKNIQYF
TRBD1	TRBV6-5	TRBJ1-1	NA	TGTGCCAGCAGTCAGCGACAGGGAGGTGAAGCTTTCTTT	CASSQRQGGEAFF